The rows below give T cell receptor beta chains drawn from one sample of a study of cytomegalovirus exposure and HLA in healthy donors. Profiled with immunoSEQ multiplex PCR; TCRdb holds only in-frame clones, not every one. The profile covers 55,000 to 85,000 clones, with around 64% appearing a single time and approximately 2.9% taken by the ten largest. Sequencing was done on a sample of PBMCs. These TCRs come from a woman between 45 and 60 years old in good health and CMV-seronegative. Both conserved end residues are part of each CDR3. D genes are given only for firm matches. For some rows the clone size is stated as once, few or many, or as a class when expanded; others skip it.

j_gene	v_gene	d_gene	abundance	CDR3nt	CDR3aa
TRBJ1-3	TRBV7-2	.	.	TGTGCCAGCAGTTCGGGAGTTTCTGGAAACACCATATATTTT	CASSSGVSGNTIYF
TRBJ2-1	TRBV15	TRBD2	.	TGTGCCACGGGGGGGAGGCGGCTCAATGAGCAGTTCTTC	CATGGRRLNEQFF
TRBJ1-2	TRBV19	.	.	TGTGCCAGTAGAGCCCACAGGGTCCGTTCGTATGGCTACACCTTC	CASRAHRVRSYGYTF
TRBJ2-5	TRBV5-8	.	.	TGTGCCAGCATTCTCCAGTACCAAGAGACCCAGTACTTC	CASILQYQETQYF
TRBJ2-3	TRBV6-5	.	few	TGTGCCAGCAGGTCCAGGACTTTCGACACAGATACGCAGTATTTT	CASRSRTFDTDTQYF
TRBJ2-1	TRBV28	TRBD2	.	TGTGCCAGCAGTCCTCCCCTTAGCGGGAGCGGAAACAATGAGCAGTTCTTC	CASSPPLSGSGNNEQFF
TRBJ1-2	TRBV28	.	.	TGTGCCAGCAGCTCGCGGGGGCCCATCTATGGCTACACCTTC	CASSSRGPIYGYTF
TRBJ2-5	TRBV7-2	.	.	TGTGCCAGCAGCATAAAAGAGACCCAGTACTTC	CASSIKETQYF
TRBJ1-2	TRBV2	TRBD1	few	TGTGCCAGCAGTTCGGACAGGGGCTCTCCTGGCTACACCTTC	CASSSDRGSPGYTF
TRBJ1-3	TRBV30	TRBD1	.	TGTGCCTTGGGACAGGGTGCGCGGGGAAACACCATATATTTT	CALGQGARGNTIYF
TRBJ1-2	TRBV5-1	.	.	TGCGCCAGCAGCCAGACGGCGGGGGCAGATGGCTACACCTTC	CASSQTAGADGYTF
TRBJ1-1	TRBV28	TRBD1	once	TGTGCCAGCAGTCCCACAGGGGGAAACGCTGAAGCTTTCTTT	CASSPTGGNAEAFF
TRBJ2-1	TRBV18	.	.	TGTGCCAGCTCACCGGGGGGTTCGGATGAGCAGTTCTTC	CASSPGGSDEQFF
TRBJ2-3	TRBV30	.	few	TGTGCCATATTAGGGGCTCCCATAGGCACAGATACGCAGTATTTT	CAILGAPIGTDTQYF
TRBJ2-7	TRBV28	TRBD2	once	TGTGCCAGCAGTCCCGGGGGGACTAGCGAATCCTACGAGCAGTACTTC	CASSPGGTSESYEQYF
TRBJ2-3	TRBV5-1	.	.	TGCGCCAGCAGCTCACAGGGAGACACAGATACGCAGTATTTT	CASSSQGDTDTQYF
TRBJ1-2	TRBV6-5	TRBD1	.	TGTGCCAGCAGCCCGGGACAGGGGGCGGAGGGCTACACCTTC	CASSPGQGAEGYTF
TRBJ1-2	TRBV5-8	.	.	TGTGCCAGCAGCTTGCGGGGTCAGTATGGCTACACCTTC	CASSLRGQYGYTF
TRBJ2-1	TRBV5-6	.	few	TGTGCCAGCAGCTTGGTCGGTAGCGTCAATGAGCAGTTCTTC	CASSLVGSVNEQFF
TRBJ2-7	TRBV18	TRBD2	.	TGTGCCAGCTCACCACCTAGCGGGAGCTACGAGCAGTACTTC	CASSPPSGSYEQYF
TRBJ1-2	TRBV6-5	TRBD1	.	TGTGCCAGCAGCAGGACAGGGGAGGACGCTTATGGCTACACCTTC	CASSRTGEDAYGYTF
TRBJ1-3	TRBV18	TRBD1	.	TGTGCCAGTACAGGGGTTCATGGAAACACCATATATTTT	CASTGVHGNTIYF
TRBJ1-3	TRBV5-6	.	.	TGTGCCAGCACCCTCCCTGGGGCAGTTGGAAACACCATATATTTT	CASTLPGAVGNTIYF
TRBJ1-1	TRBV27	.	few	TGTGCCAGCAGTTTAGAAGGGAGGAGGGGCACTGAAGCTTTCTTT	CASSLEGRRGTEAFF
TRBJ1-2	TRBV7-2	.	.	TGTGCCAGCAGCTTAATTGGGAGAGGCAGTGGCTACACCTTC	CASSLIGRGSGYTF
TRBJ1-1	TRBV2	.	.	TGTGCCAGCGGGGGGGACATGAACACTGAAGCTTTCTTT	CASGGDMNTEAFF
TRBJ2-7	TRBV30	TRBD1	.	TGTGCCTGGAGTACAGGGGGAACAACCTACGAGCAGTACTTC	CAWSTGGTTYEQYF
TRBJ2-4	TRBV5-6	.	.	TGTGCCAGCAGCTTGGTGGCTCCGGCCAAAAACATTCAGTACTTC	CASSLVAPAKNIQYF
TRBJ2-7	TRBV5-6	TRBD2	.	TGTGCCAGCAGACCAGGACTAGCGGGAGGCCTATACGAGCAGTACTTC	CASRPGLAGGLYEQYF
TRBJ2-1	TRBV6-5	.	.	TGTGCCAGCAGTTACGCTGCGGGGCGAGGCAATGAGCAGTTCTTC	CASSYAAGRGNEQFF